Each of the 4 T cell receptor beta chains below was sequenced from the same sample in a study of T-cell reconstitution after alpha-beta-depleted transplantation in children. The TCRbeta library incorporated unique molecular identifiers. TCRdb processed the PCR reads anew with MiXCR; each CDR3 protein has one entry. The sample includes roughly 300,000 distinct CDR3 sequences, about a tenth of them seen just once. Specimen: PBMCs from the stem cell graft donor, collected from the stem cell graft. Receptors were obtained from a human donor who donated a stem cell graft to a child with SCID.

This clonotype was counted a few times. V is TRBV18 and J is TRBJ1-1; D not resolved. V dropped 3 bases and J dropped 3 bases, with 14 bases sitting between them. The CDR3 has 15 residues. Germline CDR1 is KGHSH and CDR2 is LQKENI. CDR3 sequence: CASSPTKTRDTEAFF. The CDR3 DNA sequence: TGTGCCAGCTCACCTACAAAGACCCGGGACACTGAAGCTTTCTTT.

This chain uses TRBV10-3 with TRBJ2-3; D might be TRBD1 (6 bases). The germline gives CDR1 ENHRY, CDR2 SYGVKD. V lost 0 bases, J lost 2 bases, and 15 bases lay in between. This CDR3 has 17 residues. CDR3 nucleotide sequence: TGTGCCATCAGTGAGTCGGGGGCAGGGACCAACACAGATACGCAGTATTTT. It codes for CAISESGAGTNTDTQYF.

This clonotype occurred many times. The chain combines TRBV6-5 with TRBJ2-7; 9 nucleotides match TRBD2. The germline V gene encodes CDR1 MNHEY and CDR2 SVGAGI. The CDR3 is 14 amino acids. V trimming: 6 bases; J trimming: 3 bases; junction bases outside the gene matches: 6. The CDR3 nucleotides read TGTGCCAGCAGCTTAGCGGGGGCGAACTACGAGCAGTACTTC. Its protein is CASSLAGANYEQYF.

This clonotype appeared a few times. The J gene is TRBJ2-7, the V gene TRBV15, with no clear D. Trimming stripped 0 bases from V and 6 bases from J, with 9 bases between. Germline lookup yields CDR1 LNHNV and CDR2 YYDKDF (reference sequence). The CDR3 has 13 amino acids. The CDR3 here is CATSRELLGEQYF. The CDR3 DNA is TGTGCCACCAGCAGAGAATTATTGGGCGAGCAGTACTTC.